This T cell receptor beta chain was profiled in a study of cytomegalovirus exposure and HLA in healthy donors. The PCR had 60 Vbeta and 13 Jbeta primers. Measured with immunoSEQ multiplex PCR; TCRdb has only the in-frame clones, and not every one. The sample lists more than 85,000 clones; 80% to 85% were seen once. Germline values: CDR1 SQVTM, CDR2 ANQGSEA. The CDR3 spans 13 residues. V lost 4 bases, J lost 8 bases, and 6 bases stayed unmatched. The chain uses TRBV29-1 and TRBJ1-2, with TRBD1 matching 11 bases. The TCR was taken from a woman in her twenties or thirties in good health and CMV-seronegative. Material for sequencing was PBMCs. The CDR3 bases are TGCAGCGTTGCTGGGACAGGGGGTAGCGGCTACACCTTC. Its translation: CSVAGTGGSGYTF.